This TCR beta chain is drawn from a study of type 1 and type 2 diabetes patients. Germline V gene lookup returns CDR1 GTSNPN and CDR2 SVGIG (reference sequence). CDR3 size: 14 residues. Trimming took off 5 bases at V and 4 bases at J, with 17 bases between the two ends. Whole-study findings and limits: Both CD4+ and CD8+ type 2 diabetes repertoires showed significantly higher diversity than type 1. Some expanded clones seen only in T1D might occur in additional T2D or control samples.

The PCR template was genomic DNA. The TCR beta CDR3 region was amplified using 30 forward and 13 reverse primers. TCRdb re-analysed the multiplex PCR reads in MiXCR, keeping a single row per CDR3 protein. Here the sample spans about 270,000 distinct CDR3 sequences, around 50% being singletons. Roughly 10 milliliters of peripheral blood were collected from each participant. Notes on this clonotype: Its antigen is as yet unknown.

This chain uses TRBV30 with TRBJ1-1, with D possibly TRBD1 on 5 matching bases. Sequences were obtained from peripheral blood mononuclear cells (PBMCs). This receptor was identified in a man aged 18 to 30 with type 2 diabetes. CDR3 loop: CAWAGPGQGTEAFF. In DNA, the CDR3 is TGTGCCTGGGCCGGTCCGGGGCAGGGCACTGAAGCTTTCTTT.